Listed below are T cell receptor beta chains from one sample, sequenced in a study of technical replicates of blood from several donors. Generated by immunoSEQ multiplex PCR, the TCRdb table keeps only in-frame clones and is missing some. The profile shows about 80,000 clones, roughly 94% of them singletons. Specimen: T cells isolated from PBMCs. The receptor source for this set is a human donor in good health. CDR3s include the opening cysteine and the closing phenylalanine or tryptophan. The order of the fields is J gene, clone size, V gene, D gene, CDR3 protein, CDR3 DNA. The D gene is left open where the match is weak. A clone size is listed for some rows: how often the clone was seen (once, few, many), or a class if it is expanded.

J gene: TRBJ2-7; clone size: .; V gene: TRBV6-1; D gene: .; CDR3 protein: CASTLRDYEQYF; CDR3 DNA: TGTGCCAGCACTCTCAGGGACTACGAGCAGTACTTC
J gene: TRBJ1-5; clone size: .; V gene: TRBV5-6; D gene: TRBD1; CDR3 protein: CASSTGQGWNQPQHF; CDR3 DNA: TGTGCCAGCAGCACCGGACAGGGCTGGAATCAGCCCCAGCATTTT
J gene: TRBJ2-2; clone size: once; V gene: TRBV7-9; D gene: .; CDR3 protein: CAGRDTFGELFF; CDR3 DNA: TGTGCCGGGAGAGACACTTTCGGGGAGCTGTTTTTT
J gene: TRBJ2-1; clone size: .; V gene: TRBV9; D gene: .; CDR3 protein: CASSLRGGNEQFF; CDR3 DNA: TGTGCCAGCAGCCTTAGAGGAGGAAATGAGCAGTTCTTC
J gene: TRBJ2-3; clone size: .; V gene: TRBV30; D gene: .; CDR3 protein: CAWSVSPILGTDTQYF; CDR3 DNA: TGTGCCTGGAGTGTCTCCCCGATCCTAGGCACAGATACGCAGTATTTT
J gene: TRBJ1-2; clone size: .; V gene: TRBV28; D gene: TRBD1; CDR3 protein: CASSGAGGPMGGYTF; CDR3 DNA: TGTGCCAGCAGTGGGGCAGGGGGTCCAATGGGGGGCTACACCTTC
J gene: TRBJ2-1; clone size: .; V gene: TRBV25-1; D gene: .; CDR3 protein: CASSDLAASYNEQFF; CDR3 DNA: TGTGCCAGCAGTGACCTAGCCGCGTCCTACAATGAGCAGTTCTTC
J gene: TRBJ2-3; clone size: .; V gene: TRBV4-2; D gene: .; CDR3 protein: CASSQDRSPDTQYF; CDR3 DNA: TGTGCCAGCAGCCAAGATCGAAGCCCAGATACGCAGTATTTT
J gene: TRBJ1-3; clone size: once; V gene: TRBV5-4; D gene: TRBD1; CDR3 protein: CASSFALTGESGNTIYF; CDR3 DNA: TGTGCCAGCAGCTTTGCCCTGACAGGGGAATCTGGAAACACCATATATTTT
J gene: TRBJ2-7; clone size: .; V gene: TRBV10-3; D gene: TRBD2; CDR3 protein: CAISEWGLAVSYEQYF; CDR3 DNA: TGTGCCATCAGTGAATGGGGACTAGCGGTTTCCTACGAGCAGTACTTC
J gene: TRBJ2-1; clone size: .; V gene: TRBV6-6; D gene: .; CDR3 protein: CASSYSARLDNEQFF; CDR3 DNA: TGTGCCAGCAGTTACTCGGCGAGACTCGACAATGAGCAGTTCTTC
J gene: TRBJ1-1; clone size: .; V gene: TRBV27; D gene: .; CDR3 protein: CASNPRFPLMNTEAFF; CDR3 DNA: TGTGCCAGCAACCCACGGTTCCCATTGATGAACACTGAAGCTTTCTTT
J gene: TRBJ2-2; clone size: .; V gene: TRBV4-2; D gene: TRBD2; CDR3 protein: CATQRLAGTGELFF; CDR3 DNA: TGTGCCACCCAAAGACTAGCGGGCACCGGGGAGCTGTTTTTT
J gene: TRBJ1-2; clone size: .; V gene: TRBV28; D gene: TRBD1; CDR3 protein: CASRTGQKVDGYTF; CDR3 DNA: TGTGCCAGCAGGACGGGACAGAAAGTCGATGGCTACACCTTC
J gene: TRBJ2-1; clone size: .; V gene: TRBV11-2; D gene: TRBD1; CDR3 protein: CASSPQVGQGRQFF; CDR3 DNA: TGTGCCAGCAGCCCGCAGGTGGGACAGGGACGACAGTTCTTC
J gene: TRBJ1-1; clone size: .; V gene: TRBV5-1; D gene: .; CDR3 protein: CASSRNPGAGTEAFF; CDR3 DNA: TGCGCCAGCAGCCGTAACCCAGGGGCTGGGACTGAAGCTTTCTTT
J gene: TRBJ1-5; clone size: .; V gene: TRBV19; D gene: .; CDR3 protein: CASSSTIYSNQPQHF; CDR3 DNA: TGTGCCAGTAGTTCCACAATTTATAGCAATCAGCCCCAGCATTTT
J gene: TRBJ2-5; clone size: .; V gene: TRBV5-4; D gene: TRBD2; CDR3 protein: CASSFGGVTQYF; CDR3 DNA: TGTGCCAGCAGCTTTGGGGGGGTGACCCAGTACTTC
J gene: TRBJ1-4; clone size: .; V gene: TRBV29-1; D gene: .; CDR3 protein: CSVVDFGIAEKLFF; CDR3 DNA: TGCAGCGTTGTAGATTTCGGGATAGCGGAAAAACTGTTTTTT
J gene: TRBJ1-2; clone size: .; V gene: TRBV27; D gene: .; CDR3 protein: CASSFSGDYGYTF; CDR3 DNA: TGTGCCAGCAGTTTCTCGGGTGACTATGGCTACACCTTC
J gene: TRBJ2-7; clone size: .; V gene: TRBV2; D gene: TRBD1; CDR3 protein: CASKRGGQGYYEQYF; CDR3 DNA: TGTGCCAGCAAAAGAGGAGGACAGGGTTACTACGAGCAGTACTTC
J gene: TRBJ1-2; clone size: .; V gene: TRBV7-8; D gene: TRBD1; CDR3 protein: CASSFDRGSYGYTF; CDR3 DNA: TGTGCCAGCAGCTTCGACAGGGGGTCGTATGGCTACACCTTC
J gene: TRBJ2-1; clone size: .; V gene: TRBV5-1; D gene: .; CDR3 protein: CASSQERVTYNEQFF; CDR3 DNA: TGCGCCAGCAGCCAAGAGCGGGTTACTTACAATGAGCAGTTCTTC
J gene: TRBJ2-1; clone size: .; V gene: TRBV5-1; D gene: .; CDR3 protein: CASSLGATGQFF; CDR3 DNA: TGCGCCAGCAGTTTGGGGGCAACCGGGCAGTTCTTC
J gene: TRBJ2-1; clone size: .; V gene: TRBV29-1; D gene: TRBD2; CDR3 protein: CSVDGGLAYNEQFF; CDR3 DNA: TGCAGCGTTGACGGAGGACTAGCCTACAATGAGCAGTTCTTC
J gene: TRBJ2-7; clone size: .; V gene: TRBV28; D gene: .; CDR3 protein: CASSGPESYEQYF; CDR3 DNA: TGTGCCAGCAGTGGGCCCGAATCCTACGAGCAGTACTTC
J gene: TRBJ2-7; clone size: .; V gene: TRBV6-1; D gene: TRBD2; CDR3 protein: CASSRGLAEYEQYF; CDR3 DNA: TGTGCCAGCAGTAGGGGACTAGCGGAATACGAGCAGTACTTC
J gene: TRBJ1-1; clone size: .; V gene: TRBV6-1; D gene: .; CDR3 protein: CASSEERGIHTEAFF; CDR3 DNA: TGTGCCAGCAGTGAAGAACGGGGAATACACACTGAAGCTTTCTTT
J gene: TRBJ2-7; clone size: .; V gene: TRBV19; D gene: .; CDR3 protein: CASSIGGFGYEQYF; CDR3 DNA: TGTGCCAGTAGTATTGGCGGGTTTGGCTACGAGCAGTACTTC
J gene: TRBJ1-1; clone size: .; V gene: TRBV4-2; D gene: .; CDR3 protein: CASSHSNTEAFF; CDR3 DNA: TGTGCCAGCAGCCATTCAAACACTGAAGCTTTCTTT
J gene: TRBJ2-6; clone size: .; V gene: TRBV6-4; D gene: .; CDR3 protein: CASKEQASGANVLTF; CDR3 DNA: TGTGCCAGCAAAGAACAGGCCTCTGGGGCCAACGTCCTGACTTTC
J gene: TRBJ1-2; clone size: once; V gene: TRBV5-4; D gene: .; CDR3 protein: CASSANREGPGEGYTF; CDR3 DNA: TGTGCCAGCAGCGCCAACAGGGAGGGGCCGGGAGAGGGCTACACCTTC
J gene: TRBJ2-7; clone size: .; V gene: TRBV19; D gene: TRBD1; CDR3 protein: CASSKGQGAERQYF; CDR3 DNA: TGTGCCAGTAGTAAAGGACAGGGGGCCGAGAGGCAGTACTTC
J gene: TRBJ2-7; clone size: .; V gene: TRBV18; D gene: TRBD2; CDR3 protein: CASSPSGGPPLSGEQYF; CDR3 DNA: TGTGCCAGCTCACCAAGCGGGGGGCCCCCTCTGTCCGGCGAGCAGTACTTC
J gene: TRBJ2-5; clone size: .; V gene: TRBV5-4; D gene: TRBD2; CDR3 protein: CASSLDGRGETQYF; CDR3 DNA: TGTGCCAGCAGCTTGGATGGGAGGGGAGAGACCCAGTACTTC
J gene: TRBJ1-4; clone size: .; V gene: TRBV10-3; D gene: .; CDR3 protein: CAISGGTVATNEKLFF; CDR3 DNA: TGTGCCATCAGTGGGGGCACCGTAGCAACTAATGAAAAACTGTTTTTT
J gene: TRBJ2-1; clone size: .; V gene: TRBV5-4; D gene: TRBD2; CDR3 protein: CASSLSPFSGSNEQFF; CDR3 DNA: TGTGCCAGCAGCTTATCTCCTTTTAGCGGGAGCAATGAGCAGTTCTTC
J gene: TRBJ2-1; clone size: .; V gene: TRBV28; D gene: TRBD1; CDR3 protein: CASRRGQFNNEQFF; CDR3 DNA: TGTGCCAGCCGAAGGGGGCAATTCAACAATGAGCAGTTCTTC
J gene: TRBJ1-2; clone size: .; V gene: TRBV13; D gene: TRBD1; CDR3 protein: CASSLRLDSGTGFGGYTF; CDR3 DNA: TGTGCCAGCAGCCTTAGACTCGATTCCGGGACAGGGTTTGGTGGCTACACCTTC
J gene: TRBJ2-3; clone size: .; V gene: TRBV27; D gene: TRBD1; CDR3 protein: CASSPGQLTDTQYF; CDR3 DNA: TGTGCCAGCAGTCCGGGACAGCTCACAGATACGCAGTATTTT
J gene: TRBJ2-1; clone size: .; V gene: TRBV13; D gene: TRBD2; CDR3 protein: CASSLFSGRYTNEQFF; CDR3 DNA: TGTGCCAGCAGCCTATTTAGCGGGAGATATACCAATGAGCAGTTCTTC
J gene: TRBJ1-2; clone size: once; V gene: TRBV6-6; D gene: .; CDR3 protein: CASRALASGYGYTF; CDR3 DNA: TGTGCCAGCAGAGCCCTCGCTAGCGGCTATGGCTACACCTTC
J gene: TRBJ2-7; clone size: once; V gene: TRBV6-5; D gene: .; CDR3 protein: CASSQSAEAYEQYF; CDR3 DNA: TGTGCCAGCAGTCAATCAGCGGAAGCCTACGAGCAGTACTTC